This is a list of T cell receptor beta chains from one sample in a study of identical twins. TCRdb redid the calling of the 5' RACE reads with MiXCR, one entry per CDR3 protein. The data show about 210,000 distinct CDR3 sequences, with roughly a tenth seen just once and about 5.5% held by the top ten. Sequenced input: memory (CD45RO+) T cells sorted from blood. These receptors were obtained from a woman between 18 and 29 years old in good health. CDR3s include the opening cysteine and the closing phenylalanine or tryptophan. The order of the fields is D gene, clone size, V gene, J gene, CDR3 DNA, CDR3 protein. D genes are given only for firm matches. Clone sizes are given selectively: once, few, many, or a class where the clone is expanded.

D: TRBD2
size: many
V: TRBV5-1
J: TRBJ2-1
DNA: TGCGCCAGCAGCTTGGGGACTAGCGGGAGGACGGATGAGCAGTTCTTC
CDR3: CASSLGTSGRTDEQFF

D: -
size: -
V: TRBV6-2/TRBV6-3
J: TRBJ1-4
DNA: TGTGCCAGCAGTTACTCGAAAATCGGACGGATCAGTAATGAAAAACTGTTTTTT
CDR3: CASSYSKIGRISNEKLFF

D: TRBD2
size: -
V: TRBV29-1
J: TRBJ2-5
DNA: TGCAGCGTTTTAGCGGGTCCGGAGACCCAGTACTTC
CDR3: CSVLAGPETQYF

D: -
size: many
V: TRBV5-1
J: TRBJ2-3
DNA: TGCGCCAGCAGCTTGGGGATAGCGGAATACACAGATACGCAGTATTTT
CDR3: CASSLGIAEYTDTQYF

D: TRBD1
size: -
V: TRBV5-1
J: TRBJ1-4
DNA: TGCGCCAGCAGAACGGAACAGGGGGCGAGGGAAAAACTGTTTTTT
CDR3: CASRTEQGAREKLFF

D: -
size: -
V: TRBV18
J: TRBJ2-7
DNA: TGTGCCAGCTCACGTCAAGGGACGAGGGGTTTGTACGAGCAGTACTTC
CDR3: CASSRQGTRGLYEQYF

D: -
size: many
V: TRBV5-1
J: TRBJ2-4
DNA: TGCGCCAGCACGCCCGACCCGGGGGCCAAAAACATTCAGTACTTC
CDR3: CASTPDPGAKNIQYF

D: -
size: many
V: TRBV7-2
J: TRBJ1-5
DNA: TGTGCCAGCAGCTTAGCGAGGACAGCTAATCAGCCCCAGCATTTT
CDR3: CASSLARTANQPQHF

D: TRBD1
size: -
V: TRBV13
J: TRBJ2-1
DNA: TGTGCCAGCAGCACGGACAGGAACAATGAGCAGTTCTTC
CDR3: CASSTDRNNEQFF

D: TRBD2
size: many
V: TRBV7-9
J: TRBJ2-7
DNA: TGTGCCAGCAGCTTAGAACTAGCGGGAGTAGAGCAGTACTTC
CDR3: CASSLELAGVEQYF

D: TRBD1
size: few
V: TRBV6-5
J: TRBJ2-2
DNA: TGTGCCAGCAGTTACTTCGGGACAGGGGAATTTGGCGGGGAGCTGTTTTTT
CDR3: CASSYFGTGEFGGELFF

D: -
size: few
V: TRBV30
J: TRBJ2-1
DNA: TGTGCCTGGGGGTACGGCCCTGAGCAGTTCTTC
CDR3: CAWGYGPEQFF

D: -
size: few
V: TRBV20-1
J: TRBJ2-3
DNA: TGCAGTGCTATCGTACCGGTGGGAGCCACAGATACGCAGTATTTT
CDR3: CSAIVPVGATDTQYF

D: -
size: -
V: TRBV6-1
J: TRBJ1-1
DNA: TGTGCCAGCAGAACAGGTGGATTAGGTGAAGCTTTCTTT
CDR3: CASRTGGLGEAFF

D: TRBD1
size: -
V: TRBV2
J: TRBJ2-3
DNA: TGTGCCAGCAGCCTACAGGGGCCGCCTGGGGATACGCAGTATTTT
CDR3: CASSLQGPPGDTQYF

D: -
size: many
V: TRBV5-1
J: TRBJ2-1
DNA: TGCGCCAGCAGCACCGGACAGAACTTGGGGAATGAGCAGTTCTTC
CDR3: CASSTGQNLGNEQFF

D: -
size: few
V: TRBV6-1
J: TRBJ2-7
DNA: TGTGCCAGCACCGCCCGGTCGGTGGTTTGGGACGAGCAGTACTTC
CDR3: CASTARSVVWDEQYF

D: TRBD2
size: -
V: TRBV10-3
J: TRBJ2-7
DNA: TGTGCCATCAGTACTAGCGGGAGTCACGAGCAGTACTTC
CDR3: CAISTSGSHEQYF

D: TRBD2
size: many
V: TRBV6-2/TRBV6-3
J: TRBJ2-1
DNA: TGTGCCAGCGAAGGGACTAGCGGGAGTTACTCCTACAATGAGCAGTTCTTC
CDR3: CASEGTSGSYSYNEQFF

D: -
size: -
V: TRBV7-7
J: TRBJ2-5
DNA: TGTGCCAGCAGCCCGCCTCGAGGCCAAGAGACCCAGTACTTC
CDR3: CASSPPRGQETQYF

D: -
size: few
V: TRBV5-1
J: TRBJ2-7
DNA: TGCGCCAGCAGCCCCGTTAGACAGTTCGACGAGCAGTACTTC
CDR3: CASSPVRQFDEQYF

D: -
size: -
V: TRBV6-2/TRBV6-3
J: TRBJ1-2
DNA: TGTGCCAGCAGTCTCCTAATAAACTCCGCCGGCTACACCTTC
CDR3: CASSLLINSAGYTF

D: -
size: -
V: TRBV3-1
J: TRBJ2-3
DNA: TGTGCCAGCAGCCCCAACCCCACAGATACGCAGTATTTT
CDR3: CASSPNPTDTQYF

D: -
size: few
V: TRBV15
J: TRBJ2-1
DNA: TGTGCCACCAGCGGGAGGACTCTTGATGAGCAGTTCTTC
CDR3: CATSGRTLDEQFF

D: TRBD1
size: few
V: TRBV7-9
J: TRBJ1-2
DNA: TGTGCCAGCAGCACTCGAGCAGGGGGCTACTATGGCTACACCTTC
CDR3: CASSTRAGGYYGYTF

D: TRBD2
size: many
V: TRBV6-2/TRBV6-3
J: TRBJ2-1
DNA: TGTGCCAGCAGCCCTATGTACGGTAGCGGGAGCGGGGCCTACAATGAGCAGTTCTTC
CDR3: CASSPMYGSGSGAYNEQFF